The 5 T cell receptor beta chains reported below all come from one sample, sequenced in a study of control samples from healthy donors and cancer patients. TCRdb keeps only in-frame clones here, not all; method: immunoSEQ multiplex PCR. Counted here are about 130,000 clones, roughly 94% occurring once; the ten biggest clones make up 13% to 15%. The specimen sequenced was PBMCs. Receptors were obtained from a man aged 60 to 75 with colorectal cancer.

The J gene is TRBJ1-2, the V gene TRBV27; 11 positions match TRBD1. CDR1 MNHEY and CDR2 SMNVEV come from the germline V gene (reference sequence). The CDR3 runs 15 residues. Unmatched junction bases numbered 7, after V lost 5 bases and J lost 5 bases. The CDR3 coding sequence is TGTGCCAGCAGTCTCCGGGACAGGGGGGATTATGGCTACACCTTC. The encoded protein is CASSLRDRGDYGYTF.

J is TRBJ1-5 and V is TRBV6-5; no definite D call. V was cut by 2 bases and J by 6 bases, with 5 bases left in between. Germline CDR1 is MNHEY and CDR2 is SVGAGI. The CDR3 extends over 12 amino acids. Written as DNA, the CDR3 is TGTGCCAGCAGTTACCTAGGTCAGCCCCAGCATTTT. It is translated as CASSYLGQPQHF.

V usage is TRBV19 and J usage is TRBJ1-4, with TRBD1 identical over 7 bases. Germline-derived CDR1 and CDR2 are LNHDA and SQIVND (reference sequence). V was clipped by 5 bases and J by 2 bases; unmatched bases: 5. This CDR3 is 15 amino acids long. CDR3 residues: CASSSTGATNEKLFF. The CDR3 DNA is TGTGCCAGTAGTTCCACAGGGGCGACTAATGAAAAACTGTTTTTT.

The gene calls are TRBV24-1 and TRBJ2-3; 8 nucleotides agree with TRBD2. CDR1 and CDR2 (germline): KGHDR, SFDVKD. This CDR3 region has 16 residues. V was clipped by 0 bases and J by 6 bases; unmatched bases: 7. This CDR3 is CATSDLQAGGRDTQYF. The CDR3 nucleotides are TGTGCCACCAGTGATTTGCAGGCGGGGGGCCGGGATACGCAGTATTTT.

The rearrangement uses TRBV5-1 and TRBJ2-7; D may match TRBD1 or TRBD2 (5 bases each). Germline lookup yields CDR1 SGHRS and CDR2 YFSETQ. The V end lost 0 bases, the J end lost 0 bases, and 10 bases lay between the germline ends. CDR3 length equals 15 residues. Written as DNA, the CDR3 is TGCGCCAGCAGCTTGGGGGGGACGCCCTCCTACGAGCAGTACTTC. Translated: CASSLGGTPSYEQYF.